These 18 T cell receptor beta chains share one sample of origin, sequenced in a study of Ad26.COV2.S vaccination and SARS-CoV-2 variants. This sample's treatment: 15 to 20 received Ad26.COV2.S at low or high dose, single or two shots; a few received placebo; per-sample allocation not given. Collection of the samples took place on day 63 after the first injection of vaccine or placebo. The assay was immunoSEQ multiplex PCR, and TCRdb's table has in-frame clones only and misses some. This table has approximately 300,000 clones, 70% to 90% appearing once. The source was peripheral blood, collected in a trial of Ad26.COV2.S vaccine versus placebo. These receptors were collected from a person between 18 and 65 years old who received the Ad26.COV2.S COVID-19 vaccine or a placebo.

Note on this clone: Other DNA sequences in the same sample also yield this CDR3. The V and J genes are TRBV23-1 and TRBJ2-2, with D unclear. TRBV23-1 counts as an open reading frame of uncertain function. CDR3 size: 10 residues. V shed 3 bases and J shed 13 bases, with 6 bases lying between them. The CDR3 bases are TGCGCCAGCAGTCACCCCGGGCTGTTTTTT. Protein product: CASSHPGLFF.

V gene TRBV4-1 combines with J gene TRBJ1-2, with TRBD1 matching over 9 bases. V gave up 1 base and J gave up 13 bases; unmatched junction bases: 7. The CDR3 is made up of 13 amino acids. Germline loops: CDR1 MGHRA, CDR2 YSYEKL. CDR3 nucleotide sequence: TGCGCCAGCAGCCAAGGCCGGGACAGGGTTTCCACCTTC. The encoded protein is CASSQGRDRVSTF.

The sample holds one count of this clone. The J gene is TRBJ1-5, the V gene TRBV12-3 or TRBV12-4; D is undetermined. The CDR3 loop spans 13 amino acids. V dropped 5 bases and J dropped 5 bases, with 10 bases sitting between them. CDR3 in amino acids: CASSPFRDQPQHF. DNA for the CDR3: TGTGCCAGCAGTCCATTCAGAGATCAGCCCCAGCATTTT.

J is TRBJ1-1 and V is TRBV19; the D is unclear. Trimming took 2 bases from V and 8 from J, leaving 15 bases between them. The CDR3 is 14 residues long. CDR1 LNHDA and CDR2 SQIVND come from the germline V gene (reference sequence). CDR3 nucleotide sequence: TGTGCCAGTAGTATAATATCTCAGTCTAGAGAAGCTTTCTTT. It codes for CASSIISQSREAFF.

The V gene is TRBV7-9, the J gene TRBJ1-2; D is perhaps TRBD1 (6 bases). The germline V gene encodes CDR1 SEHNR and CDR2 FQNEAQ (reference sequence). The CDR3 has 14 residues. The germline V and J ends were trimmed by 6 bases and 1 base, with 12 bases remaining between them. CDR3 in amino acids: CASRFAGDNYGYTF. As DNA, the CDR3 is TGTGCCAGCAGGTTCGCAGGGGATAACTATGGCTACACCTTC.

This clone showed up just once. V gene TRBV6-5 combines with J gene TRBJ1-4, with D perhaps matching TRBD1 (5 bases). Germline V gene lookup returns CDR1 MNHEY and CDR2 SVGAGI. This CDR3 spans 14 amino acids. V gave up 6 bases and J gave up 8 bases, with 16 bases separating them. The CDR3 coding sequence is TGTGCCAGCAGGAGAACCGGGACTCTCGAAAAACTGTTTTTT. Protein: CASRRTGTLEKLFF.

The chain joins TRBV27 to TRBJ1-2, with a weak D call TRBD1 (5 bases). V lost 0 bases and J 5 bases, leaving 7 bases between the germline ends. The CDR3 is 13 residues long. Looked up from germline, CDR1 is MNHEY and CDR2 is SMNVEV (reference sequence). The CDR3 coding sequence is TGTGCCAGCAGTTTATCTCGGGGGTATGGCTACACCTTC. It encodes CASSLSRGYGYTF.

The chain joins TRBV29-1 to TRBJ2-1, with TRBD2 as a possible D gene (7 bases). This CDR3 is built from 15 residues. Trimming took off 2 bases at V and 6 bases at J, with 17 bases between the two ends. The germline V gene encodes CDR1 SQVTM and CDR2 ANQGSEA. CDR3 loop: CSVESSSGGGNEQFF. Here the CDR3 DNA reads TGCAGCGTTGAAAGTTCTAGCGGAGGGGGCAATGAGCAGTTCTTC.

The rearrangement joins TRBV7-9 to TRBJ1-1; D is perhaps TRBD1 (6 bases). Trimming removed 3 bases from V and 7 bases from J, with 12 bases in between. Germline-derived CDR1 and CDR2 are SEHNR and FQNEAQ (reference sequence). This CDR3 spans 13 amino acids. CDR3 bases: TGTGCCAGCAGCTTTACCCAGGACAGTGAAGCTTTCTTT. This translates into CASSFTQDSEAFF.

The chain carries TRBV28 and TRBJ2-7; D unclear. The germline V gene has CDR1 MDHEN and CDR2 SYDVKM. The CDR3 has 13 amino acids. Deletions cut 4 bases from V and 4 bases from J, with 11 bases between. CDR3 residues: CASSSSPFYEQYF. In nucleotides, the CDR3 is TGTGCCAGCAGTTCCTCCCCGTTTTACGAGCAGTACTTC.

This sequence joins TRBV5-1 and TRBJ2-3; D remains ambiguous. CDR1 is SGHRS and CDR2 is YFSETQ in the germline V gene. Between the trimmed V and J ends, which lost 2 bases and 3 bases, there was a span of 13 bases. The CDR3 spans 15 residues. The CDR3 here is CASSLGNGRTDTQYF. CDR3 in DNA: TGCGCCAGCAGCTTAGGGAACGGAAGAACAGATACGCAGTATTTT.

V and J are TRBV7-2 and TRBJ1-4; the D gene is possibly TRBD1 (6 bases). Germline V gene sequence: CDR1 SGHTA, CDR2 FQGNSA. Between the trimmed V and J ends, which lost 4 bases and 3 bases, there was a span of 24 bases. The CDR3 has 19 amino acids. Here the CDR3 reads CASSYRTIRGKAANEKLFF. CDR3 DNA sequence: TGTGCCAGCAGCTATAGGACAATCAGGGGAAAAGCAGCTAATGAAAAACTGTTTTTT.

Concerning this clone: A read error may account for a junction end that differs from germline. CDR3 DNA sequence: TGTGCCAGCAGTTTAGGAGGGGTGGGGGTATTC. Translating gives CASSLGGVGVF. The chain is built from TRBV12-3 or TRBV12-4 and TRBJ2-7; D is perhaps TRBD1 or TRBD2 (5 bases each). This CDR3 region has 11 residues.

The genes are TRBV18 and TRBJ2-3; TRBD1 matches at 11 bases. CDR1 and CDR2 from the germline V gene are KGHSH and LQKENI. V trimming: 2 bases; J trimming: 3 bases; junction bases outside the gene matches: 1. CDR3 length: 15 amino acids. The CDR3 DNA is TGTGCCAGCTCACCAGGGACAGGGGGAACAGATACGCAGTATTTT. It specifies CASSPGTGGTDTQYF.

The V and J genes are TRBV4-1 and TRBJ1-5; tentatively, D is TRBD1 (5 bases). The CDR3 sequence is 15 residues long. In germline, CDR1 is MGHRA, CDR2 YSYEKL. Trimming took 0 bases from V and 7 from J, leaving 13 bases between them. The DNA of the CDR3 is TGCGCCAGCAGCCAAGATCTTCTGGGGCAGCAGCCCCAGCATTTT. It is translated as CASSQDLLGQQPQHF.

This sequence joins TRBV9 and TRBJ2-1; TRBD1 aligns across 8 bases. CDR1 and CDR2 from the germline V gene are SGDLS and YYNGEE. J was trimmed by 0 bases and V by 3 bases; bases with no gene match: 8. The CDR3 totals 17 residues. CDR3 amino acids: CASSAAWTGSSYNEQFF. Here the CDR3 DNA reads TGTGCCAGCAGCGCTGCATGGACAGGGAGCTCCTACAATGAGCAGTTCTTC.

The chain carries TRBV19 and TRBJ1-5, with TRBD1 matching over 10 bases. CDR3 length: 15 amino acids. Germline V CDR1 and CDR2: LNHDA, SQIVND (reference sequence). The junction had 4 bases not matched to a gene; V was cut back by 6 bases and J by 2 bases. For the CDR3, the DNA is TGTGCCAGTAGCGGGACAGGGGTTGGCAATCAGCCCCAGCATTTT. Translated, it gives CASSGTGVGNQPQHF.

The J gene is TRBJ2-1, the V gene TRBV6-5; D is ambiguous. Germline V gives CDR1 MNHEY, CDR2 SVGAGI. Trimming took off 6 bases at V and 6 bases at J, with 15 bases between the two ends. The CDR3 extends over 14 amino acids. The CDR3 sequence: CASRGGRPSNEQFF. The CDR3 DNA reads as TGTGCCAGCAGGGGCGGTCGACCCAGCAATGAGCAGTTCTTC.